The 11 T cell receptor beta chains below come from one sample, sequenced in a study of blood T cell repertoires in COVID-19 (dated by TCRdb to the early 2020s). The library was prepared using the immunoSEQ multiplex PCR assay. In its TCRdb copy, this immuneACCESS table keeps in-frame sequences only and misses some clones. Where compared with another copy, unresolved V genes explain less than half of these, and the others have no known cause. This sample comprises about 310,000 clones, approximately 91% of them detected only once. The leading ten clones occupy approximately 8.8% of the sample. Sequencing was carried out using PBMCs or T cells enriched from blood (not recorded which). The receptor source for this set is a middle-aged woman who had recovered from COVID-19.

The chain is built from TRBV19 and TRBJ2-7; 11 bases fit TRBD2. The CDR3 spans 15 residues. J lost 0 bases, V lost 5 bases, and 3 bases had no gene match. CDR1 is LNHDA and CDR2 is SQIVND in the germline V gene (reference sequence). The chain's CDR3 is CASSHGLAGSYEQYF. CDR3 nucleotide sequence: TGTGCCAGTAGTCATGGACTAGCGGGCTCCTACGAGCAGTACTTC.

The CDR3 reads CASSPRDRAGNTGELFF. CDR3 DNA: TGTGCCAGCAGCCCCCGGGATCGGGCGGGAAACACCGGGGAGCTGTTTTTT. The V call is TRBV7-3, the J call TRBJ2-2, with a tentative D call TRBD2 (6 bases). Germline-derived CDR1 and CDR2 are SGHTA and FQGTGA. V lost 5 bases, J lost 2 bases, and 18 bases lay in between. The CDR3 is made up of 17 amino acids.

This chain links TRBV11-3 with TRBJ2-7; 9 positions match TRBD1. There are 15 residues in the CDR3. Germline trimming cut 5 bases from V and 4 bases from J; bases unmatched to any gene: 9. CDR1 is SGHNT and CDR2 is YENEEA in the germline V gene. The CDR3 here is CASSPGQGRKYEQYF. The CDR3 nucleotides read TGTGCCAGCAGCCCGGGACAGGGACGTAAGTACGAGCAGTACTTC. The whole variable domain, filled in from reference TRBV11-3 and TRBJ2-7, reads EAGVVQSPRYKIIEKKQPVAFWCNPISGHNTLYWYLQNLGQGPELLIRYENEEAVDDSQLPKDRFSAERLKGVDSTLKIQPAELGDSAVYLCASSPGQGRKYEQYFGPGTRLTVT.

The chain has TRBV3-1 (or the pseudogene TRBV3-2) and TRBJ2-2; tentative D call: TRBD1 (6 bases). The CDR3 totals 13 residues. V was trimmed by 2 bases and J by 7 bases, leaving 8 bases between them. CDR1 and CDR2 from the germline V gene are LGHDT and YNNKEL (reference sequence). The CDR3: CASSQRGFGELFF. The DNA for the CDR3 is TGTGCCAGCAGCCAAAGGGGGTTCGGGGAGCTGTTTTTT.

The chain is built from TRBV27 and TRBJ2-1; tentative D call: TRBD1 (6 bases). V lost 4 bases to trimming and J lost 0 bases, with 13 bases between them. The CDR3 runs to 16 residues. Per the germline V gene, CDR1 is MNHEY and CDR2 is SMNVEV (reference sequence). The CDR3 bases are TGTGCCAGCAGTTCCTGGGACACCCGCTCCTACAATGAGCAGTTCTTC. This encodes CASSSWDTRSYNEQFF.

The chain carries TRBV7-2 and TRBJ2-5; the D gene is possibly TRBD1 (6 bases). Deletions cut 7 bases from V and 5 bases from J, with 14 bases between. CDR1 SGHTA and CDR2 FQGNSA come from the germline V gene. CDR3 length equals 13 residues. The CDR3 nucleotides are TGTGCCAGCACCTTCAGACAGGTTGAGACCCAGTACTTC. This translates into CASTFRQVETQYF.

The rearrangement joins TRBV12-3 or TRBV12-4 to TRBJ1-1, with D possibly matching TRBD1 (5 bases). CDR3 length: 13 amino acids. Trimming removed 8 bases at V and 5 bases at J, with 15 bases between. CDR3 residues: CASSPLGGTEAFF. The CDR3 region has the DNA TGTGCCAGCTCTCCCCTGGGGGGGACTGAAGCTTTCTTT.

J is TRBJ2-3 and V is TRBV10-3, with D hard to call. The V and J ends lost 1 base and 6 bases respectively, with 5 bases between them. The germline V gene encodes CDR1 ENHRY and CDR2 SYGVKD. The CDR3 length is 12 residues. The CDR3 DNA reads TGTGCCATCAGTGAGTTCATCGATACGCAGTATTTT. Protein: CAISEFIDTQYF.

This chain links TRBV7-3 with TRBJ2-7; the D gene is possibly TRBD2 (7 bases). In germline, CDR1 is SGHTA, CDR2 FQGTGA. CDR3 length: 15 amino acids. Trimming pared 1 base from V and 2 bases from J, leaving 12 bases between. CDR3 bases: TGTGCCAGCAGCTTAAGGGGGGGGCTCCCCTACGAGCAGTACTTC. This gives the protein CASSLRGGLPYEQYF.

The gene calls are TRBV4-3 and TRBJ2-1; the match to TRBD1 covers 9 bases. The CDR3 is 17 amino acids. With 5 bases clipped from V and 7 bases from J, the junction kept 15 bases outside the gene matches. The germline gives CDR1 LGHNA, CDR2 YSLEER. The CDR3 coding sequence is TGCGCCAGCAGCAAAGTGCTAACGGGACAGGGATGGAATGAGCAGTTCTTC. Amino acid sequence: CASSKVLTGQGWNEQFF.

The chain employs TRBV29-1 and TRBJ2-7; possible D gene TRBD1, 6 bases. The germline gives CDR1 SQVTM, CDR2 ANQGSEA. The CDR3 contains 12 residues. The ends were cut back, 5 bases at V and 4 bases at J, with 12 bases in the middle. CDR3 sequence: CSVLGQGYEQYF. The CDR3 region has the DNA TGCAGCGTTCTAGGGCAGGGGTACGAGCAGTACTTC.